Reported below is one TCR beta chain. Its antigen is not identified. Generated by immunoSEQ multiplex PCR, the TCRdb table keeps only in-frame clones and is missing some. This sample has 75,000 to 90,000 clones, with roughly 85% found just once. Pooled in the analysis were second doses at about 4 or about 12 weeks. The CDR3 runs 14 residues. CDR1 is SQVTM, CDR2 ANQGSEA, per germline. V shed 6 bases and J 8 bases; nucleotides not matched to a gene: 12. These data originate in a study of T cell responses to AZD1222 COVID-19 vaccine. Regarding the study as a whole: There were mostly white British donors and more females than males, and clonal diversity was possibly underestimated. Targeting of unmutated variant regions was reportedly seen in nearly half of spike-specific TCRs. CD4 TCRs linked to vaccination spanned spike, dominating at 160-218 and 743-854.

This chain joins TRBV29-1 and TRBJ1-4; 7 bases agree with TRBD1. This TCR was recovered from an adult who received the AZD1222 COVID-19 vaccine. Material: peripheral blood, obtained 28 days after the second AZD1222 dose. The CDR3 DNA follows: TGCAGCGTGGATAGACAGGGTCGCGGGGAAAAACTGTTTTTT. Encoded protein: CSVDRQGRGEKLFF.